The entry that follows covers one T cell receptor beta chain sequence. The target of this receptor is not known. No much larger clone is present one base from it, and per-base qualities are unavailable. The sample comes from a study of radiotherapy plus CTLA-4 blockade in lung cancer (dated by TCRdb to 2016 to 2019). Looking at the study overall: Objective responses occurred in approximately 19% of enrolled patients, and 25% to 40% achieved disease control. Here is what the overall study found, with its caveats: After treatment with radiotherapy and ipilimumab, TCR clones that originated in tumors expanded in peripheral blood. The strongest predictors of response were reported to be early dynamic shifts in blood T cell clones along with a rise in serum interferon-beta following radiation.

The study tested focal radiation therapy combined with CTLA-4 blockade (ipilimumab) in patients with chemo-refractory metastatic non-small-cell lung cancer. Taken from the germline V gene (reference sequence), the CDR1 and CDR2 loops are MNHEY and SMNVEV. Trimmed from V: 8 bases; trimmed from J: 3 bases; junction bases lacking a gene match: 6. There are 15 amino acids in the CDR3, from cysteine to phenylalanine inclusive. Left in the record is the CDR3 DNA by itself, 45 bases read in frame from the first base. Receptors were amplified or captured by the immunoSEQ multiplex PCR assay. The table comes from immuneACCESS by way of TCRdb, which keeps in-frame sequences with V and J called. Part of the clones is missing from these tables; in studies checked, under half for an unresolved V gene and the rest for unknown reasons. In all, the sample holds 65,000 to 95,000 clones, and 70% to 90% of those were seen once. The ten largest account for roughly 0.95% of the sample.

The receptor comes from a human donor with non-small cell lung cancer who had stable disease on radiotherapy plus ipilimumab. This chain is built from TRBV27 and TRBJ2-1; TRBD2 agrees with 11 junctional bases. The sequenced sample was peripheral blood, obtained from a patient treated with radiotherapy plus ipilimumab. The CDR3 sequence is CASQTSGGFYNEQFF. The DNA reads as follows: TGTGCCAGCCAAACTAGCGGGGGTTTCTACAATGAGCAGTTCTTC.